This TCR beta chain was found in a study of blood T cell repertoires in COVID-19. Overall study: The United States, Italy and Spain supplied acute and convalescent COVID-19 samples. Sample material is recorded as cDNA or gDNA derived from T cells, B-cell-depleted T cells, or PBMCs.

Under the authors' procedure: Estimated nucleated cell counts came from reference gene primer amplification. TCRdb keeps only in-frame clones here, not all; method: immunoSEQ multiplex PCR. For V, J and clone size, that table is used; D and trimming come from the DNA. This sample yields roughly 260,000 clones, of which around 87% are seen a single time; approximately 2.3% belongs to the top ten. V was pared by 7 bases and J by 5 bases, with 13 bases between. Germline V gene data show CDR1 as SGDLS and CDR2 as YYNGEE. This CDR3 contains 12 residues. Sequenced: peripheral blood. The V gene is TRBV9, the J gene TRBJ2-7, with D possibly being TRBD1 (6 bases). This receptor was taken from a woman aged 50 to 65 with acute or convalescent COVID-19. Written as DNA, the CDR3 is TGTGCCAGCGGTTCCAGGGGTCACGAGCAGTACTTC. Its protein is CASGSRGHEQYF.